Below are 16 T cell receptor beta chains sequenced from a single sample in a study of spatial heterogeneity in lung cancer. General study findings and limits: It was found that expanded intratumoral alpha and beta TCR counts tracked tumor mutation counts.

TCRdb re-called the 5' RACE reads with MiXCR, one entry per CDR3 protein. Of 20,000 to 25,000 distinct CDR3 sequences in the sample, 8% to 10% were seen once. These receptors lack a known antigen. The time point is: sample taken at primary tumor resection. Sequencing was performed on lung tumor tissue, taken at surgery. These receptors originate from a male donor with early-stage non-small cell lung cancer.

J is TRBJ1-2 and V is TRBV28; TRBD1 aligns across 7 bases. The germline V gene encodes CDR1 MDHEN and CDR2 SYDVKM. J lost 8 bases, V lost 7 bases, and 7 bases had no gene match. This CDR3 has 12 amino acids. CDR3 nucleotide sequence: TGTGCCAGCATGGGGGACAGTAGAGGCTACACCTTC. It is translated as CASMGDSRGYTF.

CDR3 region: CASLWTGQETQYF. CDR3 in DNA: TGTGCCAGCCTTTGGACAGGGCAAGAGACCCAGTACTTC. The chain is built from TRBV5-6 and TRBJ2-5; 8 bases map to TRBD1. The CDR3 consists of 13 residues. After removal of 7 bases from V and 2 bases from J, the junction contained 4 bases not matched to a gene. CDR1 is SGHDT and CDR2 is YYEEEE in the germline V gene.

This chain connects TRBV19 to TRBJ2-5; D is perhaps TRBD2 (6 bases). Per germline, CDR1 LNHDA and CDR2 SQIVND (reference sequence). CDR3 length equals 15 residues. V was pared by 3 bases and J by 3 bases, with 14 bases between. CDR3 loop: CASSIGRTGKETQYF. CDR3 bases: TGTGCCAGTAGTATTGGGAGGACGGGTAAAGAGACCCAGTACTTC.

This clonotype turned up a few times. The rearrangement links TRBV5-1 to TRBJ2-3; D is unresolved. V lost 4 bases and J 6 bases, leaving 15 bases between the germline ends. Germline lookup yields CDR1 SGHRS and CDR2 YFSETQ. CDR3 size: 14 residues. In nucleotides, the CDR3 is TGCGCCAGCAGCGCGGACGGCCCCGGGGATACGCAGTATTTT. It codes for CASSADGPGDTQYF.

Ten or more counts support this clonotype. This chain links TRBV7-2 with TRBJ1-6, with D unresolved. The CDR3 contains 18 residues. Between the trimmed V and J ends, which lost 3 bases and 1 base, there was a span of 16 bases. In germline, CDR1 is SGHTA, CDR2 FQGNSA. CDR3 in amino acids: CASSLAAWGRSYNSPLHF. The CDR3 nucleotides are TGTGCCAGCAGCTTGGCCGCATGGGGAAGGTCCTATAATTCACCCCTCCACTTT.

This clonotype has a count of ten or more. The rearrangement links TRBV20-1 to TRBJ2-7, with TRBD2 matching 9 bases. This CDR3 has 14 residues. V was pared by 6 bases and J by 6 bases, with 12 bases of the junction left unmatched. The germline V gene encodes CDR1 DFQATT and CDR2 SNEGSKA (reference sequence). CDR3 in amino acids: CSAAGLARQGEQYF. DNA for the CDR3: TGCAGTGCCGCGGGACTAGCAAGGCAAGGCGAGCAGTACTTC.

This clonotype is labeled as medium-sized (0.01 to 0.1%). The genes are TRBV15 and TRBJ1-2; the D is unclear. The CDR3 length is 14 residues. Per germline, CDR1 LNHNV and CDR2 YYDKDF (reference sequence). With 4 bases removed from V and 3 bases from J, the gap between germline ends came to 12 bases. The CDR3 here is CATSITQRDYGYTF. The CDR3 DNA reads as TGTGCCACCAGCATTACCCAGCGAGACTATGGCTACACCTTC. The variable domain in full, completed from reference TRBV15 and TRBJ1-2, reads DAMVIQNPRYQVTQFGKPVTLSCSQTLNHNVMYWYQQKSSQAPKLLFHYYDKDFNNEADTPDNFQSRRPNTSFCFLDIRSPGLGDTAMYLCATSITQRDYGYTFGSGTRLTVV.

In this sample, this clonotype is medium-sized. This chain links TRBV5-8 with TRBJ2-3; 9 bases fit TRBD2. The CDR3 has 16 amino acids. J gave up 3 bases and V 4 bases, and 9 bases lay outside the gene matches. Germline CDR1 and CDR2: SGHTS and YDEGEE. The CDR3 loop is CASSLFSGSGTDTQYF. As DNA, the CDR3 is TGTGCCAGCAGCCTCTTTAGCGGGAGTGGTACAGATACGCAGTATTTT.

This clonotype was counted a few times. V usage is TRBV20-1 and J usage is TRBJ2-1; 7 bases map to TRBD2. This CDR3 comprises 15 residues. The germline CDR1 and CDR2 sequences are DFQATT and SNEGSKA (reference sequence). With V trimmed by 0 bases and J by 6 bases, 8 bases remained unmatched. The CDR3 bases are TGCAGTGCTAGAGATGGTAAGCGGGGCCTCAATGAGCAGTTCTTC. Amino acids: CSARDGKRGLNEQFF.

This clonotype came up a few times. The chain is built from TRBV12-3 or TRBV12-4 and TRBJ2-2; the D is unclear. The length of the CDR3 is 12 residues. With 5 bases removed from V and 4 bases from J, the gap between germline ends came to 5 bases. For the CDR3, the DNA is TGTGCCAGCAGTGTAACCACCGGGGAGCTGTTTTTT. It is translated as CASSVTTGELFF.

The chain couples TRBV12-3 or TRBV12-4 to TRBJ1-5, with 11 bases lining up with TRBD1. J gave up 5 bases and V 5 bases, and 2 bases lay outside the gene matches. The CDR3 consists of 14 residues. The CDR3 region is CASSKGQGDQPQHF. Written as DNA, the CDR3 is TGTGCCAGCAGTAAGGGACAGGGGGATCAGCCCCAGCATTTT.

This clonotype is labeled as medium-sized. This sequence joins TRBV7-9 and TRBJ2-7, with 8 bases aligning to TRBD2. V gave up 4 bases and J gave up 3 bases; unmatched junction bases: 2. The germline V gene has CDR1 SEHNR and CDR2 FQNEAQ (reference sequence). This CDR3 is built from 13 residues. The DNA for the CDR3 is TGTGCCAGCAGCTGGAGCGGGAGCTACGAGCAGTACTTC. Protein: CASSWSGSYEQYF.

This clonotype was detected many times. The chain links TRBV6-5 to TRBJ1-1; D perhaps matches TRBD1 (5 bases). The CDR3 spans 14 residues. Trimming shortened V by 6 bases and J by 4 bases, and 15 bases separated the two germline ends. Germline V gene data show CDR1 as MNHEY and CDR2 as SVGAGI. The CDR3 DNA reads TGTGCCAGCAGCTCCCCGGACAAGACCACTGAAGCTTTCTTT. Protein: CASSSPDKTTEAFF.

This clonotype was seen a handful of times. The rearrangement joins TRBV9 to TRBJ2-1, with D perhaps given as TRBD1 or TRBD2 (6 bases each). Germline lookup yields CDR1 SGDLS and CDR2 YYNGEE. The length of the CDR3 is 14 residues. The V and J ends lost 0 bases and 8 bases respectively, with 12 bases between them. CDR3 in amino acids: CASSVVPEGDEQFF. The CDR3 DNA sequence: TGTGCCAGCAGCGTAGTTCCGGAGGGGGATGAGCAGTTCTTC.

This clonotype has at least ten counts. The rearrangement joins TRBV28 to TRBJ2-1; unclear D gene. Germline V gene lookup returns CDR1 MDHEN and CDR2 SYDVKM. Trimming stripped 8 bases from V and 4 bases from J, with 15 bases between. The CDR3 spans 14 residues. CDR3 bases: TGTGCCAGCCGCCTTGAGTGGGGATACAATGAGCAGTTCTTC. Residues: CASRLEWGYNEQFF.

This clonotype was seen a handful of times. The chain employs TRBV6-2 or TRBV6-3 and TRBJ2-7; TRBD1 agrees at 11 bases. Germline V gene sequence: CDR1 MNHEY, CDR2 SVGEGT. This CDR3 comprises 15 residues. V dropped 6 bases and J dropped 0; count of bases not matched to a gene: 4. The DNA of the CDR3 is TGTGCCAGCAGGAGGGACAGGGGGAGCTCCTACGAGCAGTACTTC. Residues: CASRRDRGSSYEQYF.